This T cell receptor beta chain originates from a study of cytomegalovirus exposure and HLA in healthy donors. Study outcomes and limitations: One variant, a missense change in DCLRE1C, was linked in a later analysis to TCR beta V- and J-gene trimming. Common viral pathogens (according to a later analysis) appeared linked to several of the most significant clusters.

Points on this clone: Its specificity is unknown.

The PCR employed 60 Vbeta primers together with 13 Jbeta primers. The method was immunoSEQ multiplex PCR; TCRdb's version includes in-frame clones alone and lacks a portion of them. In all, the sample yields 100,000 to 150,000 clones. CDR1 and CDR2 (germline): ENHRY, SYGVKD. This CDR3 has 14 residues. This chain uses TRBV10-3 with TRBJ2-5; 8 bases map to TRBD1. The J call may be in error: the DNA end matches TRBJ2-7 better. The specimen sequenced was PBMCs. This receptor was identified in a man between 18 and 29 years old in good health and CMV-seronegative. Here the CDR3 reads CAISGQGKPYEQYF. CDR3 DNA: TGTGCCATCAGTGGACAGGGGAAGCCCTACGAGCAGTACTTC.